One and the same sample provided the 11 T cell receptor beta chains below, sequenced in a study of T cells after yellow fever vaccination. TCRdb re-derived calls from the 5' RACE reads in MiXCR, one entry per CDR3 protein. Among approximately 600,000 distinct CDR3 sequences listed, 12% were seen once. This sample comprised PBMCs, obtained on the day of the yellow fever booster vaccination. These receptors were taken from a man aged 25-40 years who received the YFV17D yellow fever vaccine.

V is TRBV19 and J is TRBJ1-5; no definite D call. V dropped 10 bases and J dropped 2 bases, with 12 bases sitting between them. CDR1 and CDR2 (germline): LNHDA, SQIVND (reference sequence). This CDR3 comprises 13 residues. CDR3 DNA: TGTGCCACCGCCCCAGGAGGCAATCAGCCCCAGCATTTT. Translation gives CATAPGGNQPQHF.

This rearrangement joins TRBV14 to TRBJ2-7; 7 bases fit TRBD2. The germline CDR1 and CDR2 sequences are SGHDN and FVKESK. CDR3 length equals 16 residues. V was pared by 3 bases and J by 7 bases, with 15 bases of the junction left unmatched. As DNA, the CDR3 is TGTGCCAGCAGCCACCGCGCATCAGGGACCGGGAGGGAGCAGTACTTC. Translation gives CASSHRASGTGREQYF.

The chain joins TRBV7-2 to TRBJ1-2, with no clear D. Trimming took off 4 bases at V and 6 bases at J, with 12 bases between the two ends. The V gene's germline CDR1 is SGHTA and CDR2 FQGNSA. The CDR3 has 13 residues. The CDR3 spells CASSSAGMDGYTF. CDR3 DNA sequence: TGTGCCAGCAGCTCGGCAGGAATGGATGGCTACACCTTC.

There are a few counts of this clonotype. The rearrangement uses TRBV24-1 and TRBJ2-2; D might be TRBD1 (5 bases). CDR1 and CDR2 from the germline V gene are KGHDR and SFDVKD. The CDR3 sequence is 14 residues long. V lost 10 bases and J 4 bases, leaving 15 bases between the germline ends. CDR3 sequence (DNA): TGTGCCACGACCAATGGGGCGATCACCGGGGAGCTGTTTTTT. It translates to CATTNGAITGELFF.

This clonotype was seen a few times. The chain links TRBV27 to TRBJ2-7, with D possibly being TRBD1 or TRBD2 (6 bases each). The CDR3 covers 15 residues. CDR1 MNHEY and CDR2 SMNVEV come from the germline V gene (reference sequence). The ends were cut back, 4 bases at V and 3 bases at J, with 16 bases in the middle. CDR3 coding DNA: TGTGCCAGCAGTTACGGGGGCAGGTTGGGCTACGAGCAGTACTTC. This codes for CASSYGGRLGYEQYF.

This clonotype has just a few counts. The chain employs TRBV14 and TRBJ1-1, with D uncertain. The CDR3 contains 14 residues. The ends were cut back, 1 base at V and 11 bases at J, with 17 bases in the middle. Per germline, CDR1 SGHDN and CDR2 FVKESK. DNA of the CDR3: TGTGCCAGCAGCCAAGTGAGGCAGGCCCTACGGGCTTTCTTT. It encodes CASSQVRQALRAFF. The full variable domain, with the rest looked up from reference TRBV14 and TRBJ1-1, is EAGVTQFPSHSVIEKGQTVTLRCDPISGHDNLYWYRRVMGKEIKFLLHFVKESKQDESGMPNNRFLAERTGGTYSTLKVQPAELEDSGVYFCASSQVRQALRAFFGQGTRLTVV.

V usage is TRBV14 and J usage is TRBJ1-6; D is unresolved. The CDR3 runs 13 residues. V was trimmed by 0 bases and J by 12 bases, leaving 9 bases between them. CDR1 is SGHDN, CDR2 FVKESK, per germline. The CDR3 here is CASSQDGWGPLHF. The CDR3 coding sequence is TGTGCCAGCAGCCAAGATGGATGGGGACCCCTCCACTTT.

The rearrangement uses TRBV9 and TRBJ1-2; D is unresolved. Trimming removed 0 bases from V and 0 bases from J, with 12 bases in between. The CDR3 has 16 residues. The germline gives CDR1 SGDLS, CDR2 YYNGEE. The CDR3 sequence: CASSVAQSVSNYGYTF. The CDR3 DNA sequence: TGTGCCAGCAGCGTAGCTCAGTCGGTGTCTAACTATGGCTACACCTTC.

Here the CDR3 DNA reads TGCAGTGCTAGCCCATCGGGCGGTAGCTCCTACGAGCAGTACTTC. It yields the protein CSASPSGGSSYEQYF. The chain is built from TRBV20-1 and TRBJ2-7; D remains ambiguous. Trimming removed 3 bases at V and 0 bases at J, with 15 bases between. This CDR3 comprises 15 residues. Germline CDR1 and CDR2: DFQATT and SNEGSKA (reference sequence).

This clonotype was observed a handful of times. This sequence joins TRBV6-2 or TRBV6-3 and TRBJ2-2; D is uncertain. The CDR3 spans 12 residues. Germline V gives CDR1 MNHEY, CDR2 SVGEGT. Trimming took 6 bases from V and 7 from J, leaving 9 bases between them. CDR3 DNA sequence: TGTGCCAGCAGGGCTACGTACGGGGAGCTGTTTTTT. Translation gives CASRATYGELFF.

This clonotype was counted between two and nine times. The rearrangement links TRBV29-1 to TRBJ2-7, with 10 bases that match TRBD1. Germline loops: CDR1 SQVTM, CDR2 ANQGSEA. J gave up 7 bases and V 2 bases, and 8 bases lay outside the gene matches. This CDR3 is built from 14 residues. The CDR3 region is CSVEKGQGVGEQYF. The CDR3 coding sequence is TGCAGCGTTGAAAAAGGACAGGGGGTAGGGGAGCAGTACTTC.